The table lists the clone carrying this TCR beta chain with a few counts. CDR3 length: 14 residues. V lost 8 bases, J lost 6 bases, and 12 bases stayed unmatched. This entry comes from a study of T cells in Graves' hyperthyroidism and ophthalmopathy. Regions amplified from RNA transcripts were the TCR beta CDR3 regions. Initially, a first-round RT-PCR of the TCR CDR3 employed the HTBI primer set. TCRdb re-called the multiplex PCR reads through MiXCR, storing one row per CDR3 protein. Found here are 550,000 to 800,000 distinct CDR3 sequences, roughly 17% of them singletons; the top ten hold around 15%.

Specimen: blood. The chain has TRBV12-3 or TRBV12-4 and TRBJ2-7; 8 bases fit TRBD2. The receptor was derived from a man aged 45-65 years with Graves' hyperthyroidism. The CDR3 DNA reads TGTGCCAGCTCGGATCGGGAGGGATGGCGCGAGCAGTACTTC. Amino acid sequence: CASSDREGWREQYF.